Below are 20 T cell receptor beta chains sequenced from a single sample in a study of CD8 T cells in ankylosing spondylitis. Study results and caveats: Among TCR beta sequences, a motif of several highly homologous variants appeared characteristic of ankylosing spondylitis blood.

Their antigen targets remain unknown. TCRdb called the 5' RACE reads again in MiXCR, with one record for every CDR3 protein. The sample contains almost 400,000 distinct CDR3 sequences, about 20% of which appear only once. Source material: blood, either unsorted or a sorted T cell fraction (not recorded which). The receptors shown here come from a male donor with ankylosing spondylitis.

This clonotype appeared a few times. This sequence joins TRBV6-4 and TRBJ2-3, with 7 bases identical to TRBD1. Germline lookup yields CDR1 MRHNA and CDR2 SNTAGT. The V gene end was trimmed by 6 bases and the J gene end by 3 bases; junction bases not matched to a gene: 9. The CDR3 runs to 15 residues. In DNA form, the CDR3 reads TGTGCCAGCAGCCCCCGGGACAGTCAGACAGATACGCAGTATTTT. The encoded protein is CASSPRDSQTDTQYF.

This sequence joins TRBV28 and TRBJ1-1; D ambiguous. The CDR3 totals 14 residues. CDR1 and CDR2 from the germline V gene are MDHEN and SYDVKM. The germline V and J ends were trimmed by 2 bases and 7 bases, with 14 bases remaining between them. The CDR3: CASSLKVVDVEAFF. CDR3 nucleotides: TGTGCCAGCAGTTTAAAGGTGGTTGATGTTGAAGCTTTCTTT. The complete variable domain, with remaining parts taken from reference TRBV28 and TRBJ1-1, reads DVKVTQSSRYLVKRTGEKVFLECVQDMDHENMFWYRQDPGLGLRLIYFSYDVKMKEKGDIPEGYSVSREKKERFSLILESASTNQTSMYLCASSLKVVDVEAFFGQGTRLTVV.

This clonotype was detected only a few times. This chain uses TRBV5-6 with TRBJ1-4; no clear D gene. Trimming removed 0 bases at V and 7 bases at J, with 13 bases between. CDR1 and CDR2 from the germline V gene are SGHDT and YYEEEE. The CDR3 runs to 15 residues. DNA of the CDR3: TGTGCCAGCAGCTTGGTGGCACTAGGGTTTGAAAAACTGTTTTTT. Translated, it gives CASSLVALGFEKLFF.

The gene calls are TRBV7-9 and TRBJ2-3; 8 bases match TRBD2. Trimming took 2 bases from V and 0 from J; bases not matched to a gene: 4. CDR3 length: 16 amino acids. Per germline, CDR1 SEHNR and CDR2 FQNEAQ (reference sequence). The CDR3 reads CASSLQTGGSTDTQYF. DNA for the CDR3: TGTGCCAGCAGCTTACAAACGGGGGGGAGCACAGATACGCAGTATTTT.

This clonotype was counted only a few times. V gene TRBV6-1 combines with J gene TRBJ1-1, with 7 nucleotides matching TRBD1. The CDR3 runs to 17 residues. The germline V gene has CDR1 MNHNS and CDR2 SASEGT. V gave up 7 bases and J gave up 0 bases; unmatched junction bases: 14. This CDR3 reads CASNAGTAWKLNTEAFF. CDR3 bases: TGTGCCAGCAACGCCGGGACAGCGTGGAAATTGAACACTGAAGCTTTCTTT.

V usage is TRBV7-2 and J usage is TRBJ2-2; TRBD2 agrees at 10 bases. The germline V gene has CDR1 SGHTA and CDR2 FQGNSA. The CDR3 sequence is 17 residues long. Trimming removed 1 base from V and 2 bases from J; junction bases left unmatched: 4. CDR3 nucleotides: TGTGCCAGCAGCTTAGGGGTACTAGCGGGAAACACCGGGGAGCTGTTTTTT. Protein: CASSLGVLAGNTGELFF.

The chain carries TRBV7-9 and TRBJ2-3; 7 positions agree with TRBD2. Trimming at V came to 2 bases and at J to 0 bases, leaving 5 bases not matched to a gene. This CDR3 has 16 residues. CDR1 is SEHNR, CDR2 FQNEAQ, per germline (reference sequence). The CDR3 protein is CASSLRGDYSTDTQYF. The CDR3 DNA is TGTGCCAGCAGCTTAAGAGGGGACTATAGCACAGATACGCAGTATTTT.

In its sample, this clonotype was seen a few times. The V and J genes are TRBV12-3 or TRBV12-4 and TRBJ2-1; TRBD2 aligns across 8 bases. V was pared by 6 bases and J by 2 bases, with 9 bases of the junction left unmatched. The CDR3 totals 16 residues. For the CDR3, the DNA is TGTGCCAGCAGATCCCACCCGGGACTAGCCTACAATGAGCAGTTCTTC. Translating it yields CASRSHPGLAYNEQFF.

There are many counts of this clonotype. V usage is TRBV29-1 and J usage is TRBJ2-1; D is possibly TRBD2 (6 bases). The CDR3 contains 15 residues. CDR1 is SQVTM and CDR2 is ANQGSEA in the germline V gene. V dropped 8 bases and J dropped 0 bases, with 17 bases sitting between them. CDR3 in DNA: TGCAGCATTTCGGGGGTTTCTAGCTCCTACAATGAGCAGTTCTTC. Protein: CSISGVSSSYNEQFF.

The chain carries TRBV5-5 and TRBJ2-7; no firm D call. Trimming left V 1 base short and J 2 bases short, with 13 bases between. The CDR3 is made up of 15 amino acids. CDR1 is SGHKS and CDR2 is YYEKEE in the germline V gene (reference sequence). In DNA form, the CDR3 reads TGTGCCAGCAGCTTGTACTCCGAGGTGACCTACGAGCAGTACTTC. Its protein product is CASSLYSEVTYEQYF. The entire variable domain, with the rest obtained from reference TRBV5-5 and TRBJ2-7, is as follows: DAGVTQSPTHLIKTRGQQVTLRCSPISGHKSVSWYQQVLGQGPQFIFQYYEKEERGRGNFPDRFSARQFPNYSSELNVNALLLGDSALYLCASSLYSEVTYEQYFGPGTRLTVT.

The chain carries TRBV20-1 and TRBJ1-2, with TRBD1 matching 7 bases. CDR1 DFQATT and CDR2 SNEGSKA come from the germline V gene (reference sequence). V shed 5 bases and J 2 bases; nucleotides not matched to a gene: 11. The CDR3 runs 15 residues. CDR3 amino acids: CSAGMTGLGNYGYTF. CDR3 in DNA: TGCAGTGCTGGTATGACAGGGTTGGGGAACTATGGCTACACCTTC.

The chain employs TRBV4-1 and TRBJ2-5; D is uncertain. The CDR3 is 16 residues long. Germline-derived CDR1 and CDR2 are MGHRA and YSYEKL. Between the trimmed V and J ends, which lost 0 bases and 5 bases, there was a span of 16 bases. Here the CDR3 reads CASSQERRGTTETQYF. DNA for the CDR3: TGCGCCAGCAGCCAAGAAAGACGTGGTACCACGGAGACCCAGTACTTC.

The genes are TRBV6-4 and TRBJ2-2; D might be TRBD1 (5 bases). The CDR3 extends over 14 amino acids. Germline CDR1 reads MRHNA; CDR2 reads SNTAGT. The V and J ends lost 7 bases and 4 bases respectively, with 13 bases between them. CDR3 in amino acids: CASKQERGTGELFF. In DNA form, the CDR3 reads TGTGCCAGCAAACAGGAGCGAGGCACCGGGGAGCTGTTTTTT.

The chain joins TRBV5-1 to TRBJ2-1, with a weak D call TRBD2 (6 bases). This CDR3 has 15 amino acids. Germline CDR1 is SGHRS and CDR2 is YFSETQ. The ends were cut back, 0 bases at V and 4 bases at J, with 11 bases in the middle. DNA of the CDR3: TGCGCCAGCAGCTTGGTGGGGACTGCATACAATGAGCAGTTCTTC. This codes for CASSLVGTAYNEQFF.

This clonotype occurred a few times. V and J are TRBV5-1 and TRBJ1-4; D gene uncertain. Germline assignment: CDR1 SGHRS and CDR2 YFSETQ. This CDR3 has 16 residues. Trimming took 0 bases from V and 1 from J, leaving 10 bases between them. The CDR3 here is CASSLVGSRTNEKLFF. The CDR3 region has the DNA TGCGCCAGCAGCTTGGTAGGCAGTCGAACTAATGAAAAACTGTTTTTT.

V usage is TRBV27 and J usage is TRBJ1-5; D may be TRBD1 (5 bases). Looked up from germline, CDR1 is MNHEY and CDR2 is SMNVEV (reference sequence). This CDR3 is 15 amino acids long. V lost 4 bases to trimming and J lost 0 bases, with 10 bases between them. The CDR3 sequence: CASSSGTGSNQPQHF. For the CDR3, the DNA is TGTGCCAGCAGTTCCGGGACCGGTAGCAATCAGCCCCAGCATTTT.

The gene calls are TRBV14 and TRBJ2-1; TRBD2 matches at 10 bases. This CDR3 comprises 16 residues. The junction had 11 bases not matched to a gene; V was cut back by 4 bases and J by 8 bases. From germline, CDR1 is SGHDN and CDR2 FVKESK. CDR3 sequence reads: CASSRGLAESRHEQFF. In DNA form, the CDR3 reads TGTGCCAGCAGCCGCGGACTAGCGGAGAGTCGGCATGAGCAGTTCTTC.

This clonotype occurred a few times. The chain links TRBV11-2 to TRBJ2-1, with 11 bases that match TRBD2. Unmatched junction bases numbered 15, after V lost 5 bases and J lost 0 bases. Germline CDR1 reads SGHAT; CDR2 reads FQNNGV. The CDR3 is 20 residues long. The CDR3 loop is CASSRPGASGRTSSYNEQFF. The CDR3 DNA follows: TGTGCCAGCAGCCGGCCCGGGGCTAGCGGGAGGACAAGCTCCTACAATGAGCAGTTCTTC. The entire variable domain, with the rest obtained from reference TRBV11-2 and TRBJ2-1, is as follows: EAGVAQSPRYKIIEKRQSVAFWCNPISGHATLYWYQQILGQGPKLLIQFQNNGVVDDSQLPKDRFSAERLKGVDSTLKIQPAKLEDSAVYLCASSRPGASGRTSSYNEQFFGPGTRLTVL.

The chain has TRBV7-9 and TRBJ2-3; TRBD2 matches 13 bases. Germline-derived CDR1 and CDR2 are SEHNR and FQNEAQ (reference sequence). V was clipped by 6 bases and J by 3 bases; unmatched bases: 9. The length of the CDR3 is 17 residues. CDR3 nucleotide sequence: TGTGCCAGCAGACCCCCCACTAGCGGGAGGGGTACAGATACGCAGTATTTT. This sequence encodes CASRPPTSGRGTDTQYF.

This clonotype was counted between two and nine times. The chain couples TRBV6-1 to TRBJ1-5; a possible D gene is TRBD1 (5 bases). Germline V CDR1 and CDR2: MNHNS, SASEGT. The V end lost 8 bases, the J end lost 9 bases, and 29 bases lay between the germline ends. This CDR3 is 17 amino acids long. CDR3 bases: TGTGCCAGCTTCCCCGAACGGGGGAGGCCGGGTTTTGGGCCCCAGCATTTT. It encodes CASFPERGRPGFGPQHF.